The T cell receptor (beta chain) under discussion was sequenced for a study of blood T cell repertoires in COVID-19. Study summary: Both acute and convalescent COVID-19 samples were obtained from the United States, Italy and Spain. T cells, B-cell-depleted T cells, or PBMCs provided the cDNA or gDNA that served as material.

Per germline, CDR1 SNHLY and CDR2 FYNNEI. After removal of 7 bases from V and 1 base from J, the junction contained 12 bases not matched to a gene. This CDR3 has 16 amino acids. In the source study's methods: Reference gene primer amplification gave nucleated cell count estimates. Only in-frame clones appear in the TCRdb table, and some are missing; sequencing was by immunoSEQ multiplex PCR. V and J calls and clone size are those listed in that table; D and trimming were worked out from the DNA. In the table there are 200,000 to 300,000 clones, approximately 87% of which are singletons. This sequence originates from a woman between 50 and 59 years old with acute or convalescent COVID-19. The chain has TRBV2 and TRBJ1-1; 7 bases map to TRBD1. Sequencing was performed on peripheral blood. The CDR3 DNA reads TGTGCCAGCACCTTTCGGGGACAGATGTCGAACACTGAAGCTTTCTTT. Its translation: CASTFRGQMSNTEAFF.